This T cell receptor (beta chain) was recorded in a study of early T cells in non-severe SARS-CoV-2 infection. At the level of the study: From unsorted whole blood, bulk RNA was sequenced, and the chains remained unpaired.

Study results and limitations: Matching against VDJdb likely underestimated virus-specific expansions, favoring anti-spike CD8.

Each single cDNA molecule received a unique molecular identifier. TCRdb independently ran MiXCR on the 5' RACE reads; one entry per CDR3 protein. Of fewer than 75,000 distinct CDR3 sequences in the sample, around 20% were seen once. This clonotype occurred many times. Antigen: not known. The sample consisted of whole blood, taken at baseline. The clonotype originates from an adult who was a healthcare worker with PCR-confirmed SARS-CoV-2 infection or an uninfected control (not recorded which).

The CDR3 loop is CASSPGLVEQFF. The CDR3, as DNA: TGTGCCAGCAGTCCGGGACTAGTTGAGCAGTTCTTC. The chain is built from TRBV12-3 or TRBV12-4 and TRBJ2-1; the match to TRBD2 covers 8 bases. With 5 bases clipped from V and 9 bases from J, the junction kept 3 bases outside the gene matches. This CDR3 contains 12 residues.